Detailed here is one TCR beta chain. Its antigen is undetermined. This entry is derived from a study of T cell repertoires in cytomegalovirus infection. Study at large: Alongside well-studied HLA-B-restricted CMV epitopes, recently identified HLA-C-restricted CMV epitopes were also used. It was the public TCR beta signatures that indicated both CMV infection and matching HLA type.

Losses at the gene ends were 3 bases for V and 7 bases for J; bases not matched to a gene: 3. This CDR3 contains 14 residues. TCRdb re-called the reads through MiXCR, storing one row per CDR3 protein. The data hold approximately 770,000 distinct CDR3 sequences, with roughly 28% observed a single time. General study findings and limits: Across the ex vivo response, the dominant clonotypes were HLA-C-restricted CMV-specific TCR beta clonotypes. Cumulated frequencies of public TCR beta families served to identify carriers of CMV plus the relevant HLA.

This clonotype was obtained from a human donor in good health (CMV status not recorded). Some clones in this sample may be carry-over from other donors' samples. The chain is built from TRBV12-3 or TRBV12-4 and TRBJ1-6; 7 bases map to TRBD1. This material consisted of cultured CD8+ T cells from PBMCs, taken from culture after CMV antigen stimulation. Here the CDR3 DNA reads TGTGCCAGCAGTTTCTCAGGGGGAAATTCACCCCTCCACTTT. This gives the protein CASSFSGGNSPLHF.